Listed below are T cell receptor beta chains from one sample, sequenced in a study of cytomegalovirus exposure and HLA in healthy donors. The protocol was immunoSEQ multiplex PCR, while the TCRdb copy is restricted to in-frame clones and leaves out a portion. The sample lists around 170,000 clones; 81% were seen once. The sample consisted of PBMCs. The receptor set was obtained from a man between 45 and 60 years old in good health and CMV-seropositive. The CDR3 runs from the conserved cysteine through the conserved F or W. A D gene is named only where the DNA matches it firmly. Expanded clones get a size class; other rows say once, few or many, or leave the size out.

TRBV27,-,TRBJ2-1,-,TGTGCCAGCAGTTACGGGGGAAGCTCCTACAATGAGCAGTTCTTC,CASSYGGSSYNEQFF
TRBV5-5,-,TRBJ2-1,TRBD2,TGTGCCAGCAGCTTGACTAGCGGGGGTGCTTACAATGAGCAGTTCTTC,CASSLTSGGAYNEQFF
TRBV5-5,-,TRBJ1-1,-,TGTGCCAGCAGCTTGTATGAAGCAGGTAACACTGAAGCTTTCTTT,CASSLYEAGNTEAFF
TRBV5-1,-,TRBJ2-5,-,TGCGCCAGCAGTCGGGAAACGCAAGAGACCCAGTACTTC,CASSRETQETQYF
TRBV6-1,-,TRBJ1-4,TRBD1,TGTGCCACCCAGACGGGACAGGGGACGGAAAAACTGTTTTTT,CATQTGQGTEKLFF
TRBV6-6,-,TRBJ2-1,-,TGTGCCAGCAGTTACTCTCCGGGAGCGGATGAGCAGTTCTTC,CASSYSPGADEQFF
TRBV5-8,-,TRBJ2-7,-,TGTGCCAGCAGCTTGGCCAGTTTTTTTTACGAGCAGTACTTC,CASSLASFFYEQYF
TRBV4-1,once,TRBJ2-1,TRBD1,TGCGCCAGCAGCCAACTGGCTGGGACAGCGACCTACAATGAGCAGTTCTTC,CASSQLAGTATYNEQFF
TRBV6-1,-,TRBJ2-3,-,TGTGCCAGCAGTGAGCCGGCCCTACAGGTGCCCCCTAGTACGCAGTATTTT,CASSEPALQVPPSTQYF
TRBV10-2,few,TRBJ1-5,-,TGCGCCAGCAGTTACGGTCGGGGTAGGGATCAGCCCCAGCATTTT,CASSYGRGRDQPQHF
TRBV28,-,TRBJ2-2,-,TGTGCCAGCAGTTTCGGGGGGCGCACCGGGGAGCTGTTTTTT,CASSFGGRTGELFF
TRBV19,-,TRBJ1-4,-,TGTGCCAGTAGTATGGCTCGGCAGGTTAATGAAAAACTGTTTTTT,CASSMARQVNEKLFF
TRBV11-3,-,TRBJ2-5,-,TGTGCCAGCAGTGCAGGGAAAGAGACCCAGTACTTC,CASSAGKETQYF
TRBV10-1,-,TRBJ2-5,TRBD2,TGCGCCAGCAGTGAGTCAGGCGGGGGAGAGACCCAGTACTTC,CASSESGGGETQYF
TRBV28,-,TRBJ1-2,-,TGTGCCAGCAGTTTTACCGGAACGGGAAAGATTAGGGGGGGTGGGGGGACTTATGGCTACACCTTC,CASSFTGTGKIRGGGGTYGYTF
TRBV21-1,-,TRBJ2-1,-,TGTGCCAGCAGCCAGGGGTTCTCGGGACAGGCTGAGTTTGAGCAGTTCTTC,CASSQGFSGQAEFEQFF
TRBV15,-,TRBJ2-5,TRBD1,TGTGCCACCAGCAGTCGCTACAGGGGGACTCAAGAGACCCAGTACTTC,CATSSRYRGTQETQYF
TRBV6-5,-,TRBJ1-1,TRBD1,TGTGCCAGCAGTTACGGTCAGGGGGCCACTGAAGCTTTCTTT,CASSYGQGATEAFF
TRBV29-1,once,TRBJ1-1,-,TGCAGCGTTGTGTGGTGGGCAGCCACTGAAGCTTTCTTT,CSVVWWAATEAFF
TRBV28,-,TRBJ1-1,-,TGTGCCAGCACCAGCCCCACAGGAAGGAACACTGAAGCTTTCTTT,CASTSPTGRNTEAFF
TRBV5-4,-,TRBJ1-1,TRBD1,TGTGCCAGCAGCTTAACTCAGGGGGTCACTGAAGCTTTCTTT,CASSLTQGVTEAFF
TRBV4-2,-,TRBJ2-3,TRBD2,TGTGCCAGCAGCCAAGATCGGGGCGGGGGGGACTCCCGGACGCAGTATTTT,CASSQDRGGGDSRTQYF
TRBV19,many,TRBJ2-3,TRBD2,TGTGCCAGTAGTTGGGCTAGCGGACCCACAGATACGCAGTATTTT,CASSWASGPTDTQYF
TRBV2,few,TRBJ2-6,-,TGTGCCAGCAGTCTCTCAGGGAATACTGGGGCCAACGTCCTGACTTTC,CASSLSGNTGANVLTF
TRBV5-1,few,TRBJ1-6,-,TGCGCCAGCAGCTTCGAGGCTGGCAGTCCGCCCCTCCACTTT,CASSFEAGSPPLHF
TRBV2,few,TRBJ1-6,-,TGTGCCAGCAGGGGCGGACAGAGGGATAATTCACCCCTCCACTTT,CASRGGQRDNSPLHF
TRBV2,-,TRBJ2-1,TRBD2,TGTGCCAGCAGTGAGCGGGGACTAGTTGGTTACAATGAGCAGTTCTTC,CASSERGLVGYNEQFF
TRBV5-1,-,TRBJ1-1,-,TGCGCCAGCAGCTCCAGGGCGGCTGAAGCTTTCTTT,CASSSRAAEAFF
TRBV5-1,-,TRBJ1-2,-,TGCGCCAGCAGCTTGGGGCAGGGCCCACAGGGTGGCTACACCTTC,CASSLGQGPQGGYTF
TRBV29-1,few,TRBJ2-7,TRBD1,TGCAGCGGCATTACAGGGACAGGGGCATCCGAGCAGTACTTC,CSGITGTGASEQYF
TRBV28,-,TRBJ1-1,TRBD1,TGTGCCAGCAGTTTATTCGTACAGGGGGCAGGCACTGAAGCTTTCTTT,CASSLFVQGAGTEAFF
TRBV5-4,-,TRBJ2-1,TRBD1,TGTGCCAGCAGAGAAGACAGGGGGCCCTACAATGAGCAGTTCTTC,CASREDRGPYNEQFF
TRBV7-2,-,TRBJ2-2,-,TGTGCCAGCAGCTTACAGGGGATAGAAGCCGGGGAGCTGTTTTTT,CASSLQGIEAGELFF
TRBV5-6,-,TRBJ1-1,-,TGTGCCAGCAGCCGCACAGGGAACACTGAAGCTTTCTTT,CASSRTGNTEAFF
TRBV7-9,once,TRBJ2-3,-,TGTGCCAGCAGCCCAACGGGCACAGATACGCAGTATTTT,CASSPTGTDTQYF
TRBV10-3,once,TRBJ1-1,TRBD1,TGTGCCATCAGTCCAGGGGGACCCACTGAAGCTTTCTTT,CAISPGGPTEAFF
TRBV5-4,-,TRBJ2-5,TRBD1,TGTGCCAGCAGCCCGGGACAGGCACAAGAGACCCAGTACTTC,CASSPGQAQETQYF
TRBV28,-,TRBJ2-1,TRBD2,TGTGCCAGCGGGGCGGGAGTTCGCGAGCAGTTCTTC,CASGAGVREQFF
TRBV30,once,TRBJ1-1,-,TGTGCCTGGACCCTATACAGGAACACTGAAGCTTTCTTT,CAWTLYRNTEAFF
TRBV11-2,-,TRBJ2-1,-,TGTGCCAGCAGCTTGGGCCACAATGAGCAGTTCTTC,CASSLGHNEQFF
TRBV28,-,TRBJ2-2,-,TGTGCCAGCACTCTGGGGCCCGGGGAGCTGTTTTTT,CASTLGPGELFF
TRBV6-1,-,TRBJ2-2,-,TGTGCCAGCAGTGCTCCGGGTCAGAACACCGGGGAGCTGTTTTTT,CASSAPGQNTGELFF
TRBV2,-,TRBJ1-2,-,TGTGCCAGCAGGGGGGACGGGAGGGGTGGCTACACCTTC,CASRGDGRGGYTF
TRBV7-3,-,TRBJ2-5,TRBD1,TGTGCCAGCAGCTTAATAGCCGGGACAGAGGAGACCCAGTACTTC,CASSLIAGTEETQYF
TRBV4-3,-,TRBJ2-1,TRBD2,TGCGCCAGCAGCCAAGATGCTCTTGGAGCGGGAGCTAGTCGTGGGGAGCAGTTCTTC,CASSQDALGAGASRGEQFF
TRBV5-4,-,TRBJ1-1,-,TGTGCCAGCAGCGGCATGCGGGACACTGAAGCTTTCTTT,CASSGMRDTEAFF
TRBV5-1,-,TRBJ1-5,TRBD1,TGCGCCAGCAGCTTGGGGCAGGGGGGACAGCCCCAGCATTTT,CASSLGQGGQPQHF
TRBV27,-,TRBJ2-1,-,TGTGCCAGCAGTTTTGAGGCCAGGAGGACTGAGCAGTTCTTC,CASSFEARRTEQFF
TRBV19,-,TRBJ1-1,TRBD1,TGTGCCAGTAGTTGGGACAGGGAGAACACTGAAGCTTTCTTT,CASSWDRENTEAFF
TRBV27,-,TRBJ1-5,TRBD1,TGTGCCAGCAGCGGGACAGGGTTTGGCAATCAGCCCCAGCATTTT,CASSGTGFGNQPQHF
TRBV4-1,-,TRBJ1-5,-,TGCGCCAGCAGCCGAGGCAGGGGCAATCAGCCCCAGCATTTT,CASSRGRGNQPQHF
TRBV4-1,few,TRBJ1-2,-,TGCGCCAGCAGCCAAGATAGTACTGGAGATAACTATGGCTACACCTTC,CASSQDSTGDNYGYTF
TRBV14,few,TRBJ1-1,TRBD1,TGTGCCAGCAGCAGACAGGGCTACACTGAAGCTTTCTTT,CASSRQGYTEAFF
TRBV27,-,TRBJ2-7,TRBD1,TGTGCCAGCAGGAAAACCACGGGACAGAGGTCCTACGAGCAGTACTTC,CASRKTTGQRSYEQYF
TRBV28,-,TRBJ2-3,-,TGTGCCAGCAGTCCCGCCGGGATTAGCACAGATACGCAGTATTTT,CASSPAGISTDTQYF
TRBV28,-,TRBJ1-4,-,TGTGCCAGCCGCCCCCCAGGGAAAGGAAAACTGTTTTTT,CASRPPGKGKLFF
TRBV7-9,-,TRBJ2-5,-,TGTGCCAGCAGCTCCCAGGGGACAGAGACCCAGTACTTC,CASSSQGTETQYF
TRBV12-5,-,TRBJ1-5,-,TGTGCTAGTGCCCGGGAGGGGCAGCCCCAGCATTTT,CASAREGQPQHF
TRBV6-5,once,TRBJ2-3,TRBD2,TGTGCCAGCCGGACTAGCGGGATGGATACGCAGTATTTT,CASRTSGMDTQYF